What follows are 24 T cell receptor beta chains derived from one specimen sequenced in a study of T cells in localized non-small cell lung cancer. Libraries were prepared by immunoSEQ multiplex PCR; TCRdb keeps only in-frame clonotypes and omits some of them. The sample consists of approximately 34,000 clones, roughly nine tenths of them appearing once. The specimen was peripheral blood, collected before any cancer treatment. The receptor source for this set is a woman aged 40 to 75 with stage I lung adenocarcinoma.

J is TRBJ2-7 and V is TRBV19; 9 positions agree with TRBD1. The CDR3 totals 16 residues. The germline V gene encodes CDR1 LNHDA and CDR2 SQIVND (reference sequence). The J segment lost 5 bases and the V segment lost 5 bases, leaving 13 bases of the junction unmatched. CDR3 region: CASSQQPPGQGHEQYF. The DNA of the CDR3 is TGTGCCAGTAGTCAACAACCCCCGGGACAGGGACACGAGCAGTACTTC. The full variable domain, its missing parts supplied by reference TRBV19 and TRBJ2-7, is DGGITQSPKYLFRKEGQNVTLSCEQNLNHDAMYWYRQDPGQGLRLIYYSQIVNDFQKGDIAEGYSVSREKKESFPLTVTSAQKNPTAFYLCASSQQPPGQGHEQYFGPGTRLTVT.

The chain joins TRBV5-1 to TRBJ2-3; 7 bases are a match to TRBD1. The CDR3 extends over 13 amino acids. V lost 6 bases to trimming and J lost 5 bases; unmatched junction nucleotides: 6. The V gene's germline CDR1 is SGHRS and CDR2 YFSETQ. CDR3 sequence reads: CASTKGAGDTQYF. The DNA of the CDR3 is TGCGCCAGCACTAAGGGGGCAGGAGATACGCAGTATTTT.

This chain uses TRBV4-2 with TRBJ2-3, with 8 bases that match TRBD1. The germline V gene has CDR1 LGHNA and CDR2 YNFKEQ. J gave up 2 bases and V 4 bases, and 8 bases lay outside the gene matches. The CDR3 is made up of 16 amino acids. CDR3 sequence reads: CASSLSDRVFTDTQYF. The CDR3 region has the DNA TGTGCCAGCAGCCTTTCGGACAGGGTCTTCACAGATACGCAGTATTTT.

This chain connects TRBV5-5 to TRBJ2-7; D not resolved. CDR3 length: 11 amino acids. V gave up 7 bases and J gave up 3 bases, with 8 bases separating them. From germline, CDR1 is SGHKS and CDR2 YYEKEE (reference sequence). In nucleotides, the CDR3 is TGTGCCAGCGGACCCAGCTACGAGCAGTACTTC. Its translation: CASGPSYEQYF.

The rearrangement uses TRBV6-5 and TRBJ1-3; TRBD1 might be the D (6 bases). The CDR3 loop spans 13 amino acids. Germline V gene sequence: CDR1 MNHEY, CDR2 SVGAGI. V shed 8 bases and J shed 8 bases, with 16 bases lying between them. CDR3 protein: CASSSMGADTIYF. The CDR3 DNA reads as TGTGCCAGCTCCTCGATGGGGGCGGACACCATATATTTT.

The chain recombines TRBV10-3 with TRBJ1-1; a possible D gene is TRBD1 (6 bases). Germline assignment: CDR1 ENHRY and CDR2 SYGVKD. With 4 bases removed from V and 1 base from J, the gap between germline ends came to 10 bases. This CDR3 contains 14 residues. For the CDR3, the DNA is TGTGCCATCAGTGGCAGGGGAGCGAACACTGAAGCTTTCTTT. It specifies CAISGRGANTEAFF.

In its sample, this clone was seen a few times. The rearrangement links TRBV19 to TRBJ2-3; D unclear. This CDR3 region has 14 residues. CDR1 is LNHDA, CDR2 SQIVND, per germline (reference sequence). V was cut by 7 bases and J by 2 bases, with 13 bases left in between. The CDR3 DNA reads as TGTGCCAGTAATAATGACGGGTACACAGATACGCAGTATTTT. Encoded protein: CASNNDGYTDTQYF.

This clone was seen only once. CDR3 DNA sequence: TGTGCCAGCAGTTACTTCACAGAGATGAACACTGAAGCTTTCTTT. Translation: CASSYFTEMNTEAFF. The chain is built from TRBV6-7 and TRBJ1-1, with D unresolved. TRBV6-7 is annotated as an ORF whose role is uncertain. The CDR3 is 15 residues long. Trimming took 1 base from V and 0 from J, leaving 9 bases between them.

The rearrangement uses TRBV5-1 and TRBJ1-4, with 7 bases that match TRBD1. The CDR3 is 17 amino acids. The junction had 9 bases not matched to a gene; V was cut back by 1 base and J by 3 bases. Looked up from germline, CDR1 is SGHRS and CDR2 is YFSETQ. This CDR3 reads CASSLSGTVRANEKLFF. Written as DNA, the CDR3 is TGCGCCAGCAGCTTGTCCGGGACAGTCCGGGCTAATGAAAAACTGTTTTTT.

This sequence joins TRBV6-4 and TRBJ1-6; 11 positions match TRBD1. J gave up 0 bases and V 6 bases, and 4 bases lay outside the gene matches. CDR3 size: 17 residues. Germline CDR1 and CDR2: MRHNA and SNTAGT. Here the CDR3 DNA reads TGTGCCAGCAGCGGGGACAGGGGGAGCTCCTATAATTCACCCCTCCACTTT. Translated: CASSGDRGSSYNSPLHF.

The chain's CDR3 is CASSSVTGGWGGYTF. As DNA, the CDR3 is TGCGCCAGCAGCTCCGTGACAGGGGGCTGGGGAGGCTACACCTTC. The rearrangement links TRBV5-1 to TRBJ1-2, with 10 bases matching TRBD1. CDR1 SGHRS and CDR2 YFSETQ come from the germline V gene. After removal of 3 bases from V and 8 bases from J, the junction contained 10 bases not matched to a gene. The CDR3 contains 15 residues.

CDR3 DNA: TGTGCCAGCAGGCTCAAAACTCCCGGGACAGCCTATGGCTACACCTTC. Protein product: CASRLKTPGTAYGYTF. V usage is TRBV6-6 and J usage is TRBJ1-2; 7 nucleotides line up with TRBD1. Germline V gene lookup returns CDR1 MNHNY and CDR2 SVGAGI (reference sequence). The V gene end was trimmed by 6 bases and the J gene end by 4 bases; junction bases not matched to a gene: 14. CDR3 size: 16 residues.

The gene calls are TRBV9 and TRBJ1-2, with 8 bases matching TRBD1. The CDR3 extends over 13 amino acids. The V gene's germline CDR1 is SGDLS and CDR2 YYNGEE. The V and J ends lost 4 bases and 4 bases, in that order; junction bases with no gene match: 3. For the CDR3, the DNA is TGTGCCAGCAGCCCAGGGGGCGCCTATGGCTACACCTTC. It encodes CASSPGGAYGYTF.

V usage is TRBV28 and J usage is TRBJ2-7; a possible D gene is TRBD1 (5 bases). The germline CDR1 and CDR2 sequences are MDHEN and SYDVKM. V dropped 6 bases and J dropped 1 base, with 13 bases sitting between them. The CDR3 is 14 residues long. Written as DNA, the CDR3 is TGTGCCAGCAGCCTGCAGGGTAGGTCCTACGAGCAGTACTTC. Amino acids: CASSLQGRSYEQYF.

The CDR3 coding sequence is TGCGCCAGCAGCTGTCCCCGGGTAGCGTTTCCCTACGAGCAGTACTTC. This gives the protein CASSCPRVAFPYEQYF. The chain couples TRBV5-1 to TRBJ2-7; D is possibly TRBD2 (5 bases). Trimming removed 3 bases from V and 2 bases from J, with 18 bases in between. The CDR3 runs to 16 residues. CDR1 and CDR2 (germline): SGHRS, YFSETQ.

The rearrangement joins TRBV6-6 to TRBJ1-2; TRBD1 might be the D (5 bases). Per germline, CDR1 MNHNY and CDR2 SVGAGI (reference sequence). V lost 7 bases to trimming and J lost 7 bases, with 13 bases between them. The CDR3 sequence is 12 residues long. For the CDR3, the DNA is TGTGCCAGCAATCGGTATGGGGGTGGCTACACCTTC. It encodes CASNRYGGGYTF.

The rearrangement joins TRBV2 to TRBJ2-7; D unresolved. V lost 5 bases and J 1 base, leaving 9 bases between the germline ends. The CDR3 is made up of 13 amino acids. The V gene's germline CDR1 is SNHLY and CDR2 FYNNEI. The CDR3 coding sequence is TGTGCCAGCAGTTATAGGCCATCCTACGAGCAGTACTTC. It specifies CASSYRPSYEQYF.

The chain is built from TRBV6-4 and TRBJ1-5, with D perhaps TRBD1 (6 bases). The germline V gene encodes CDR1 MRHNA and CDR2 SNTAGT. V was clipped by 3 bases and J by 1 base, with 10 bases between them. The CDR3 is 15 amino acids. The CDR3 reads CASSEGGGSNQPQHF. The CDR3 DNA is TGTGCCAGCAGTGAAGGAGGGGGAAGCAATCAGCCCCAGCATTTT.

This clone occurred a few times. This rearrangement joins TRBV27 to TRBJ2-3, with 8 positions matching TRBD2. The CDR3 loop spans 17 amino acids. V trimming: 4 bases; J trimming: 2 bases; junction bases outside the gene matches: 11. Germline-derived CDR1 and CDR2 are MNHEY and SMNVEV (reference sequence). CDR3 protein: CASSSLRGTRNTDTQYF. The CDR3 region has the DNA TGTGCCAGCAGTTCCCTACGAGGGACTAGAAACACAGATACGCAGTATTTT.

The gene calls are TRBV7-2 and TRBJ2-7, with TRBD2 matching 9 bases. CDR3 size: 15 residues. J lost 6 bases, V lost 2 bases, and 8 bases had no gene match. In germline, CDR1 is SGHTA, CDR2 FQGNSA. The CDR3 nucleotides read TGTGCCAGCAGCTTATCGGCTAGCGGGGCGGGCGAGCAGTACTTC. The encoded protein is CASSLSASGAGEQYF.

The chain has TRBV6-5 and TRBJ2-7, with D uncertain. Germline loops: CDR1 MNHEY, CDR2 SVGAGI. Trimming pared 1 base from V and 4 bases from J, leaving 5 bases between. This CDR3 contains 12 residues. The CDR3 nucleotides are TGTGCCAGCAGTTACTGGGGATACGAGCAGTACTTC. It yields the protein CASSYWGYEQYF.

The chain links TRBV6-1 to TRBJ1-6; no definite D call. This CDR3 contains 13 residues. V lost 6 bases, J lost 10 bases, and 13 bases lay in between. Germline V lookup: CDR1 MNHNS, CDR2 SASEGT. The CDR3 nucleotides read TGTGCCAGCAGACCCCTGGTAGGATCACCCCTCCACTTT. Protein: CASRPLVGSPLHF.

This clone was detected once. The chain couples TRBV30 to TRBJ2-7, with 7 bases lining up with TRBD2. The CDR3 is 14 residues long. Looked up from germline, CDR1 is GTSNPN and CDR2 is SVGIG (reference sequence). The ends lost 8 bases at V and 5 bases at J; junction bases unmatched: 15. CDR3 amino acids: CAIATGGSGHEQYF. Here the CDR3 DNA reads TGTGCCATCGCTACCGGGGGGTCCGGGCACGAGCAGTACTTC.

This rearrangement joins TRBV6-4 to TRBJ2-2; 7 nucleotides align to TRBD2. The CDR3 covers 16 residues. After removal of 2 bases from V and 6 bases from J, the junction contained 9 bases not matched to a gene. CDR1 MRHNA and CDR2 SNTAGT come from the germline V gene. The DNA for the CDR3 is TGTGCCAGCAGTGACAATCGCGGGGGAGACGCCGGGGAGCTGTTTTTT. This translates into CASSDNRGGDAGELFF.